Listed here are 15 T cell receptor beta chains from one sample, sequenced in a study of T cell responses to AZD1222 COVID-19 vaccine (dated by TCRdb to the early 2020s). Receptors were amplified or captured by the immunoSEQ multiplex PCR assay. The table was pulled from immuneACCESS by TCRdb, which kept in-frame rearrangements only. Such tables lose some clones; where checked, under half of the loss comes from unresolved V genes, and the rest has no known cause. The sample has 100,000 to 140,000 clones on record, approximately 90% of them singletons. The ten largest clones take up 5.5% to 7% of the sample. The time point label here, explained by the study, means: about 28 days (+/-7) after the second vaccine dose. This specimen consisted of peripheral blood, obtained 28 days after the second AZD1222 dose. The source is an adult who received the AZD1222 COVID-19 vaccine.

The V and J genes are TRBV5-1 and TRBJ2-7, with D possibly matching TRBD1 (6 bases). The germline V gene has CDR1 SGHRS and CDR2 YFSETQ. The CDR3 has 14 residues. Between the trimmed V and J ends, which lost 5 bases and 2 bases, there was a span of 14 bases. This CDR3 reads CASRRQEETYEQYF. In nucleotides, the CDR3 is TGCGCCAGCAGGCGACAGGAGGAAACCTACGAGCAGTACTTC.

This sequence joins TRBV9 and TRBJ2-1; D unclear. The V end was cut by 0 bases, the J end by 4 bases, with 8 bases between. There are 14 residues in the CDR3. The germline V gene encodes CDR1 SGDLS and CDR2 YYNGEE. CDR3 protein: CASSVGQSYNEQFF. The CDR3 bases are TGTGCCAGCAGCGTAGGGCAGAGTTACAATGAGCAGTTCTTC.

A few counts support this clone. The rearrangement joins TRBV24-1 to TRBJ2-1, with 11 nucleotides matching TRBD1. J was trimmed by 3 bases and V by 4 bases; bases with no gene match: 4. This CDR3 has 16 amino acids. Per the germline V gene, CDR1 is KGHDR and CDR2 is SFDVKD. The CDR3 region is CATSEAGTGGYNEQFF. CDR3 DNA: TGTGCCACCAGTGAAGCCGGGACAGGGGGCTACAATGAGCAGTTCTTC.

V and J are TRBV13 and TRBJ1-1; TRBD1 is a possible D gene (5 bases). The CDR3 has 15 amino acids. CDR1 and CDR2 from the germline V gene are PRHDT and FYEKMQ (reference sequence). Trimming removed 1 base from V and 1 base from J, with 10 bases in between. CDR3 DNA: TGTGCCAGCAGCTTAGTCAGGGTACCGAACACTGAAGCTTTCTTT. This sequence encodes CASSLVRVPNTEAFF.

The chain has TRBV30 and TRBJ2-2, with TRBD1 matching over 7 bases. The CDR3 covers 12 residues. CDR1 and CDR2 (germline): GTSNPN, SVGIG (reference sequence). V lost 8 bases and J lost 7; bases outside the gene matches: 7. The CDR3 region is CAEYRGGGELFF. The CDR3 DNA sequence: TGTGCCGAATACAGGGGTGGCGGGGAGCTGTTTTTT.

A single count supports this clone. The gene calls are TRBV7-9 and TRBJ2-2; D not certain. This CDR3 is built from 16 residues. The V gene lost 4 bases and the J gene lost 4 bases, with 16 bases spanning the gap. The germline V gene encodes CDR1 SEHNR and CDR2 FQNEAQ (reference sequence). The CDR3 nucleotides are TGTGCCAGCAGCTCTCTAGACGGGTCGGGCACCGGGGAGCTGTTTTTT. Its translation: CASSSLDGSGTGELFF.

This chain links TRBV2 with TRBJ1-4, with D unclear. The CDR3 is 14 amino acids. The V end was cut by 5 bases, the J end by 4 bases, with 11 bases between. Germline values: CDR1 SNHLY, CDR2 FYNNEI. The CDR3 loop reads CASSIRQINEKLFF. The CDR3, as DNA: TGTGCCAGCAGTATTAGGCAGATTAATGAAAAACTGTTTTTT.

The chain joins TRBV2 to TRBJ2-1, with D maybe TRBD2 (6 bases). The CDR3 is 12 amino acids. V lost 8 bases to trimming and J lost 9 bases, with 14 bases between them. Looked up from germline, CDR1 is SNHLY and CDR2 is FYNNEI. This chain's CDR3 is CASGDAAGEQFF. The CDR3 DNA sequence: TGTGCCAGCGGGGACGCAGCGGGTGAGCAGTTCTTC.

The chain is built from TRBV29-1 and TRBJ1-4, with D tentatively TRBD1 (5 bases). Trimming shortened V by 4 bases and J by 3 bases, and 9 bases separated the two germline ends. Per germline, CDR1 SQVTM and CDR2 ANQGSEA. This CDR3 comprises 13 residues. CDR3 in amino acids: CSVGQSPNEKLFF. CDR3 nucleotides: TGCAGCGTTGGACAGTCTCCTAATGAAAAACTGTTTTTT.

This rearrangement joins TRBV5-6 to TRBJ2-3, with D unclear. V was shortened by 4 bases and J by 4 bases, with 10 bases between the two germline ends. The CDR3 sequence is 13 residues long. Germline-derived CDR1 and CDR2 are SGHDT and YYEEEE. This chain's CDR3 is CASSPRNPDTQYF. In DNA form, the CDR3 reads TGTGCCAGCAGCCCAAGGAATCCAGATACGCAGTATTTT.

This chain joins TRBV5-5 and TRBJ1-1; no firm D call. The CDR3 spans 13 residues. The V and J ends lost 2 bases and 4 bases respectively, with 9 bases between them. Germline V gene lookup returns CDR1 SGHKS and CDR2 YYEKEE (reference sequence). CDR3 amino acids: CASSFKRGTEAFF. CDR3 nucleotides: TGTGCCAGCAGCTTTAAACGGGGCACTGAAGCTTTCTTT.

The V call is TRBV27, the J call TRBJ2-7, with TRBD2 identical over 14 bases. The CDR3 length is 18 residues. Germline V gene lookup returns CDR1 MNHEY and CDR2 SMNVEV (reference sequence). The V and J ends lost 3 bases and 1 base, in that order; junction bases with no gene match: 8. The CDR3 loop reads CASSLIRLAGGRSYEQYF. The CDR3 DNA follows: TGTGCCAGCAGTTTGATCCGACTAGCGGGGGGGCGGTCCTACGAGCAGTACTTC.

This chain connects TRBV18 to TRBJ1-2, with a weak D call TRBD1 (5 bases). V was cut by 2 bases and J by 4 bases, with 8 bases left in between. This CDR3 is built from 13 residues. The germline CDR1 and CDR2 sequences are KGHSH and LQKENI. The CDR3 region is CASSPGAGYGYTF. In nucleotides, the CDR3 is TGTGCCAGCTCACCAGGGGCGGGCTATGGCTACACCTTC.

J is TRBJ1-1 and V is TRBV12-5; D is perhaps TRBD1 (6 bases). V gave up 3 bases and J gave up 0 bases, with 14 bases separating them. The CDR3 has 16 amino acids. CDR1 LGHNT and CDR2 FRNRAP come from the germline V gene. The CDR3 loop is CASGLKMDRLNTEAFF. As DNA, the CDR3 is TGTGCTAGTGGTTTAAAAATGGACAGATTGAACACTGAAGCTTTCTTT.

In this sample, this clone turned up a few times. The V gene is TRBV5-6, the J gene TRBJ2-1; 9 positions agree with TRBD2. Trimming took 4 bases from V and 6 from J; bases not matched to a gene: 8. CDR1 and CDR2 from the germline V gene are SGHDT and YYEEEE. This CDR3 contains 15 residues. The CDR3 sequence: CASSTARGGLNEQFF. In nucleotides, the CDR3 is TGTGCCAGCAGCACCGCGCGGGGGGGCCTCAATGAGCAGTTCTTC.